This is a list of T cell receptor beta chains from one sample in a study of blood T cell repertoires in COVID-19. Only in-frame clones appear in the TCRdb table, and some are missing; sequencing was by immunoSEQ multiplex PCR. The table has fewer than 250,000 clones, approximately 83% seen once. The sequencing sample was made of PBMCs or T cells enriched from blood (not recorded which). The receptor set was obtained from a woman in her 40s with acute COVID-19. CDR3s include the opening cysteine and the closing phenylalanine or tryptophan.

>TRBV5-8|TRBJ1-3
CASSLREGSGNTIYF
>TRBV10-3|TRBJ2-6
CAIRTRQVRESYSGANVLTF
>TRBV27|TRBJ2-1
CASSRNGIDNEQFF
>TRBV9|TRBJ1-2
CASSPWGQTLYGYTF
>TRBV6-5|TRBJ2-1
CASSYSRQGLRNEQFF
>TRBV9|TRBJ2-1
CASSPPPGNEQFF
>TRBV9|TRBJ2-5
CASSVGSYQETQYF
>TRBV6-1|TRBJ1-2
CASSDDRRRYGYTF
>TRBV27|TRBJ1-2
CASSYSGQGANYGYTF
>TRBV28|TRBJ2-7
CASSNPSRGLREQYF
>TRBV23-1|TRBJ2-1
CASSQSRGNPYNEQFF
>TRBV13|TRBJ1-1
CASSPVRMNTEAFF
>TRBV5-1|TRBJ2-4
CASSTKAGVAKNIQYF
>TRBV19|TRBJ2-1
CASSIKSGRSNEQFF
>TRBV28|TRBJ2-1
CASSRGPQGRLYEQFF
>TRBV2|TRBJ1-1
CASSGALGTEAFF
>TRBV4-1|TRBJ2-1
CASSQVRTVNEQFF
>TRBV7-2|TRBJ2-5
CASSLAGLAETQYF
>TRBV27|TRBJ2-3
CASGLAGSTDTQYF
>TRBV28|TRBJ2-3
CASSTGTTGFRNTQYF
>TRBV5-1|TRBJ2-2
CASTLTSRESTGELFF
>TRBV27|TRBJ2-1
CASSLTRLENEQFF
>TRBV19|TRBJ2-1
CASSIGGSGSTGSYNEQFF
>TRBV7-8|TRBJ2-1
CASRPAGTRDNEQFF
>TRBV9|TRBJ1-2
CASSVGGGGGYTF
>TRBV12-5|TRBJ2-7
CASGLVLGGRALHEQYF
>TRBV7-2|TRBJ2-3
CASSSVKRSQSADTQYF